The clone carrying this T cell receptor beta chain was detected only a few times. Its antigen is not identified. Expressed TCRB transcripts got sequenced, as all isolated RNA was reverse transcribed. The repertoire was sequenced with immunoSEQ multiplex PCR; TCRdb's copy has only in-frame clones and lacks some. The profile covers roughly 500,000 clones, with roughly 11% appearing a single time and 0.045% to 0.06% taken by the ten largest. This CDR3 has 12 residues. V dropped 6 bases and J dropped 9; count of bases not matched to a gene: 4. Germline lookup yields CDR1 MNHNY and CDR2 SVGAGI (reference sequence). These data belong to a study of beta chain features in type 1 diabetes. Study-level points and caveats: It was among patients, rather than healthy donors, that naive, central memory and Treg TCRB repertoires appeared more similar.

The sequencing sample was made of naive CD4+ T cells from blood. This clonotype was obtained from a woman aged 18-35 years in good health. This chain uses TRBV6-6 with TRBJ2-1; 8 positions match TRBD2. The CDR3 reads CASSILAAEQFF. CDR3 bases: TGTGCCAGCAGCATACTAGCGGCTGAGCAGTTCTTC.